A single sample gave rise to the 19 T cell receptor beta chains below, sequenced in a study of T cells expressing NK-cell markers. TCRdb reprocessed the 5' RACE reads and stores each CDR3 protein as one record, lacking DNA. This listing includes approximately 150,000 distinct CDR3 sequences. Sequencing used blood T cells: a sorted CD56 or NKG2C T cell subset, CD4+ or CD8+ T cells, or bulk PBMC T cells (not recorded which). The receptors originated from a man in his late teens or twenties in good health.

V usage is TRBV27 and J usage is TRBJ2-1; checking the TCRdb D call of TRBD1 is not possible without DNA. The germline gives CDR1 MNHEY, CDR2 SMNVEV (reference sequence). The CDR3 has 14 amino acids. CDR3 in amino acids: CATQPGQGVNEQFF.

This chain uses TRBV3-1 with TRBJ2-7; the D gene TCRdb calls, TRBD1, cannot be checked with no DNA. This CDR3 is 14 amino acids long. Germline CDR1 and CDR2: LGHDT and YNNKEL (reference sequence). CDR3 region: CASSQLGQGYEQYF.

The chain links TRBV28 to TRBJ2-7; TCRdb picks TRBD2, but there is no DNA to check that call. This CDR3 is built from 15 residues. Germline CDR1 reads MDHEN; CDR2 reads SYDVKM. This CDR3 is CASSPPGLTTYEQYF.

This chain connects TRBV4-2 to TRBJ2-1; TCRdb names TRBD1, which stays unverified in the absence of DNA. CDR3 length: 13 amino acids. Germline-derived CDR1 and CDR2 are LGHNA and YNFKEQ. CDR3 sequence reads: CASSQEGHNEQFF.

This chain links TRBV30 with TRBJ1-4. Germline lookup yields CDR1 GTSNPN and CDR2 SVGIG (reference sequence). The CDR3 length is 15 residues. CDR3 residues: CAWRSTGPLSEKLFF. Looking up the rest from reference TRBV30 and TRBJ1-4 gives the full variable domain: SQTIHQWPATLVQPVGSPLSLECTVEGTSNPNLYWYRQAAGRGLQLLFYSVGIGQISSEVPQNLSASRPQDRQFILSSKKLLLSDSGFYLCAWRSTGPLSEKLFFGSGTQLSVL.

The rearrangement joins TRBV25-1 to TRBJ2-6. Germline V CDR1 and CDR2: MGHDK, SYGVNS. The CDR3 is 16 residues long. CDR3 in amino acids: CASSEFGSSGANVLTF.

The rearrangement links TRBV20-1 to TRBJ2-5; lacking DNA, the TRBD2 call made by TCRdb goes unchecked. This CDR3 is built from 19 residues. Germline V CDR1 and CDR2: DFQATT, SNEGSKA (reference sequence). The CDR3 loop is CSARHSGAGGPQDQETQYF.

The CDR3 spells CASSQTPGGGFNEQFF. This chain links TRBV14 with TRBJ2-1; TCRdb picks TRBD1, but there is no DNA to check that call. The CDR3 is 16 amino acids. The germline gives CDR1 SGHDN, CDR2 FVKESK.

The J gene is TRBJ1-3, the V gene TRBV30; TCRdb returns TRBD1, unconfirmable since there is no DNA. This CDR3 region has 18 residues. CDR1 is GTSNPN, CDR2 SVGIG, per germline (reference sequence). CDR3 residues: CAWSEEDSWTGGGNTIYF.

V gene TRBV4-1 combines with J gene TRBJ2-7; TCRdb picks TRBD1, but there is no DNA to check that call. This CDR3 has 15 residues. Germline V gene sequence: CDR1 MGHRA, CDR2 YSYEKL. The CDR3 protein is CASSHGTGSSYEQYF.

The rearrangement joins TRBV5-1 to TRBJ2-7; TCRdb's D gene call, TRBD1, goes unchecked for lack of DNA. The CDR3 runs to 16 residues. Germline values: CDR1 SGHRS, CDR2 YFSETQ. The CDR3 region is CASSFLPSDRAYEQYF.

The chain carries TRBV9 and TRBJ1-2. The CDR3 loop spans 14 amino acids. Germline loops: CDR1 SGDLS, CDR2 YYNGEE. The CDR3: CASSVAGTHYGYTF.

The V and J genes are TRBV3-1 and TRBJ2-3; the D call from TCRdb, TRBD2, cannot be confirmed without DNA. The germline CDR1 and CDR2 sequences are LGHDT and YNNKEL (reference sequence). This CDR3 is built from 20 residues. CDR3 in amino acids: CASSQDSLAGGLFSTDTQYF.

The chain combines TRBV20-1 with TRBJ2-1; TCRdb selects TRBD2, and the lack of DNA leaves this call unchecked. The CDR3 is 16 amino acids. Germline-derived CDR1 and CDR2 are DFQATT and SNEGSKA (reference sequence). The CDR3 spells CSASDAGTSVYNEQFF.

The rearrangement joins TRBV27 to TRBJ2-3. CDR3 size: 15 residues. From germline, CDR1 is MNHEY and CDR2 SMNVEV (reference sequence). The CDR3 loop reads CASSLSPDPADTQYF.

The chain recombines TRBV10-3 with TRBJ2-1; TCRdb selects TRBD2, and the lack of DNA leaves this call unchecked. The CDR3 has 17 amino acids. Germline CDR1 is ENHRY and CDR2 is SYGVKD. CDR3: CAISGSSGRTSVNEQFF.

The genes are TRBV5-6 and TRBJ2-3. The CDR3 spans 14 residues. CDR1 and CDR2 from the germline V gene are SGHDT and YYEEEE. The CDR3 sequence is CASSLVGETDTQYF. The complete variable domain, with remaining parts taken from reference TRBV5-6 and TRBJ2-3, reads DAGVTQSPTHLIKTRGQQVTLRCSPKSGHDTVSWYQQALGQGPQFIFQYYEEEERQRGNFPDRFSGHQFPNYSSELNVNALLLGDSALYLCASSLVGETDTQYFGPGTRLTVL.

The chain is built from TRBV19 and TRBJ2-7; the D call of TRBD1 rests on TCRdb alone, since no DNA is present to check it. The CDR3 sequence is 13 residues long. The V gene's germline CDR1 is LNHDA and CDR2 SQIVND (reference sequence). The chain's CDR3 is CASSPGHGAEQYF.

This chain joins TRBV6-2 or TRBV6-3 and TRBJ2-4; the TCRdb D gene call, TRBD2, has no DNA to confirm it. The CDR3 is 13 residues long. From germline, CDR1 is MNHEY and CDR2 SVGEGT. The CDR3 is CASSSGDKTIQYF.